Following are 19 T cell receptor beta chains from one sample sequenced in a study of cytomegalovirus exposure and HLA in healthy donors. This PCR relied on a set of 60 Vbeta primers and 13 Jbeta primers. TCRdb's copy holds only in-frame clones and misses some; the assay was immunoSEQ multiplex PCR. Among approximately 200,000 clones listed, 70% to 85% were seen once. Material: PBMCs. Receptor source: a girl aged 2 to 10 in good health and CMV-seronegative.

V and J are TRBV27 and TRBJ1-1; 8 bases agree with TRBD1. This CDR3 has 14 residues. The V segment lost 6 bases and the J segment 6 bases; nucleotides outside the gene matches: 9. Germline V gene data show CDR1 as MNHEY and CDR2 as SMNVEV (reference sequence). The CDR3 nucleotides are TGTGCCAGCAGGATTGGGACAGGTTCTGCTGAAGCTTTCTTT. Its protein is CASRIGTGSAEAFF.

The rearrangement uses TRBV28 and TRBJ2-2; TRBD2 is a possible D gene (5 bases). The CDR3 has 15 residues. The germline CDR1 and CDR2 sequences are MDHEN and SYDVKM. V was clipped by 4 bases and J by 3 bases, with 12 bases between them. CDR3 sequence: CASSYGVLDTGELFF. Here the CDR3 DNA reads TGTGCCAGCAGTTACGGGGTCTTGGACACCGGGGAGCTGTTTTTT. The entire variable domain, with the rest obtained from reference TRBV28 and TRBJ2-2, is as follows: DVKVTQSSRYLVKRTGEKVFLECVQDMDHENMFWYRQDPGLGLRLIYFSYDVKMKEKGDIPEGYSVSREKKERFSLILESASTNQTSMYLCASSYGVLDTGELFFGEGSRLTVL.

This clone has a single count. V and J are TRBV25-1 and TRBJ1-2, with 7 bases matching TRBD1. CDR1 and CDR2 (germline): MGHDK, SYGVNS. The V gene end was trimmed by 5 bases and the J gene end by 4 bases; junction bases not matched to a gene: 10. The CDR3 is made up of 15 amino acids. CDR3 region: CASSPLYRDSYGYTF. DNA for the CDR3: TGTGCCAGCAGTCCTCTATACCGGGACAGCTATGGCTACACCTTC.

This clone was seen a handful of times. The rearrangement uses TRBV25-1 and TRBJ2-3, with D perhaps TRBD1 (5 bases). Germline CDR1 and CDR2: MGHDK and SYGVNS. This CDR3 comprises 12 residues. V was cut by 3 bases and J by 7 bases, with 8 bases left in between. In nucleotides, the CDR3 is TGTGCCAGCAGTGATGACAGTAATACGCAGTATTTT. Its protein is CASSDDSNTQYF.

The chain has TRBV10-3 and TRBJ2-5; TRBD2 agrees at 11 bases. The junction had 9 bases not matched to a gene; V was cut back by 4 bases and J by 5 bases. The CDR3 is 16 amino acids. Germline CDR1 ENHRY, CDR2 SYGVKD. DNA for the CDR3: TGTGCCATCAGTGCAAACACTAGCGGGAGAAGGGAGACCCAGTACTTC. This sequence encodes CAISANTSGRRETQYF.

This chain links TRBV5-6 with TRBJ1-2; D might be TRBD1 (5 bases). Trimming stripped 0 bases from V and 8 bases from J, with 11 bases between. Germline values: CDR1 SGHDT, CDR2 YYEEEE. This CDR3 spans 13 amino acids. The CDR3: CASSLVGRGGYTF. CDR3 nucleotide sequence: TGTGCCAGCAGCTTGGTCGGTAGGGGAGGCTACACCTTC.

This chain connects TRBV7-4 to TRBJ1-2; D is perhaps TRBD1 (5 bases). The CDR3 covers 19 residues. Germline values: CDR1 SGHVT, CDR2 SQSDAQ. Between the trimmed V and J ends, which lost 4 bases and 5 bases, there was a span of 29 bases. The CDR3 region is CASSYSQCFSPCGGYGYTF. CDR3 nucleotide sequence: TGTGCCAGCAGCTACTCACAGTGTTTTTCACCCTGCGGGGGTTATGGCTACACCTTC. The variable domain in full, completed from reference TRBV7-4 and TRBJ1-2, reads GAGVSQSPRYKVAKRGRDVALRCDSISGHVTLYWYRQTLGQGSEVLTYSQSDAQRDKSGRPSGRFSAERPERSVSTLKIQRTEQGDSAVYLCASSYSQCFSPCGGYGYTFGSGTRLTVV.

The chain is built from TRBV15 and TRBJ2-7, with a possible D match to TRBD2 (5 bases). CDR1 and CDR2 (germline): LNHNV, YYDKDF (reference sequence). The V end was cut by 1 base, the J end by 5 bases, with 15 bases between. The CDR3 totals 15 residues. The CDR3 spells CATSRGPGNRDEQYF. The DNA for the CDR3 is TGTGCCACCAGCAGAGGGCCGGGAAACCGGGACGAGCAGTACTTC.

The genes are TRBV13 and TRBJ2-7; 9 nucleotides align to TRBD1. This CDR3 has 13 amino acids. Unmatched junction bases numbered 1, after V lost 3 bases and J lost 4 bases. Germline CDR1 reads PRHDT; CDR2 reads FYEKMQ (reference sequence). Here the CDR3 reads CASSFGQGYEQYF. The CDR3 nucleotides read TGTGCCAGCAGCTTCGGACAGGGGTACGAGCAGTACTTC.

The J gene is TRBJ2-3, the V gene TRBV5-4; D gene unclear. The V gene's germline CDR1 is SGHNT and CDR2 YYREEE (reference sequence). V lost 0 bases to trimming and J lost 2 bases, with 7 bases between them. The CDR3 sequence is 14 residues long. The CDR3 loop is CASSLGQATDTQYF. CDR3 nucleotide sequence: TGTGCCAGCAGCTTGGGGCAGGCCACAGATACGCAGTATTTT.

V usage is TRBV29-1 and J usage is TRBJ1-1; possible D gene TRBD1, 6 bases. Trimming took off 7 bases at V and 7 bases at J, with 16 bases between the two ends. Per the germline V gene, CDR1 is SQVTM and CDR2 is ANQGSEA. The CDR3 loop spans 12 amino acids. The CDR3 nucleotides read TGCAGCGCCATTCAGGACAGCCTTGAAGCTTTCTTT. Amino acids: CSAIQDSLEAFF. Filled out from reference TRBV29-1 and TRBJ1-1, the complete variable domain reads SAVISQKPSRDICQRGTSLTIQCQVDSQVTMMFWYRQQPGQSLTLIATANQGSEATYESGFVIDKFPISRPNLTFSTLTVSNMSPEDSSIYLCSAIQDSLEAFFGQGTRLTVV.

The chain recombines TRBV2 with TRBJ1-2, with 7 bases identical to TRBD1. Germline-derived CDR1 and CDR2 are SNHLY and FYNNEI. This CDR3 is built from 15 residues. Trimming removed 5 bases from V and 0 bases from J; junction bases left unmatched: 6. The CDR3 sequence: CASSPSGQANYGYTF. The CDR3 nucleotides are TGTGCCAGCAGTCCCTCCGGACAGGCTAACTATGGCTACACCTTC.

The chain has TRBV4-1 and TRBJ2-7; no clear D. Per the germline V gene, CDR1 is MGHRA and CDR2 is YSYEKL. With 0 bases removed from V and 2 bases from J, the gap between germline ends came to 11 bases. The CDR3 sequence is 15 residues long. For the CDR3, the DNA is TGCGCCAGCAGCCAAGAAACGGCAGCGACCTACGAGCAGTACTTC. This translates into CASSQETAATYEQYF.

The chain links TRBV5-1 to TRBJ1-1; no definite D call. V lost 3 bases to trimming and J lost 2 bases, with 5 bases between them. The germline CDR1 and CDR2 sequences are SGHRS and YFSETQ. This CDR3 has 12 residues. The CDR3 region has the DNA TGCGCCAGCAGCTCACAAAACACTGAAGCTTTCTTT. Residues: CASSSQNTEAFF.

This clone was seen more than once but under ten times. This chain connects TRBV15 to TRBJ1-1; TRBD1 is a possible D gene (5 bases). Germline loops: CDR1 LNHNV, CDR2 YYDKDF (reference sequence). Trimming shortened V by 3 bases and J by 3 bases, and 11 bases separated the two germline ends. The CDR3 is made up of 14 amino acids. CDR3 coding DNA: TGTGCCACCAGCAGGTCAGGGATGGACACTGAAGCTTTCTTT. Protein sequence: CATSRSGMDTEAFF.

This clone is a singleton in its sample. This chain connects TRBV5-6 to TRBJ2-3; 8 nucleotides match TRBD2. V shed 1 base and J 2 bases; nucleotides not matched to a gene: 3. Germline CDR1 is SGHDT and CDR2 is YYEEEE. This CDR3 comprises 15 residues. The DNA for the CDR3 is TGTGCCAGCAGCTTGAGACTAGCGAACACAGATACGCAGTATTTT. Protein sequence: CASSLRLANTDTQYF. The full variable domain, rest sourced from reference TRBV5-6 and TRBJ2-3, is DAGVTQSPTHLIKTRGQQVTLRCSPKSGHDTVSWYQQALGQGPQFIFQYYEEEERQRGNFPDRFSGHQFPNYSSELNVNALLLGDSALYLCASSLRLANTDTQYFGPGTRLTVL.

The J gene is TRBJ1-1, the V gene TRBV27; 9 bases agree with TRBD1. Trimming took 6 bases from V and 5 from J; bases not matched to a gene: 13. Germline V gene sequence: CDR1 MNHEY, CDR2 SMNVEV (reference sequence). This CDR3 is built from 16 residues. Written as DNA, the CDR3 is TGTGCCAGCAGGTCCACAGGGGGCGAGAAAGGTACTGAAGCTTTCTTT. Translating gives CASRSTGGEKGTEAFF.

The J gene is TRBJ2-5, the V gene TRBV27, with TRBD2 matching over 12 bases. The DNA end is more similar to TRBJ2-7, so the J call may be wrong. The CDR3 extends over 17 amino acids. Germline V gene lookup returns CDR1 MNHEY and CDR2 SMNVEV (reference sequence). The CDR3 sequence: CASSLRPGLAGTYEQYF. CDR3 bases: TGTGCCAGCAGTTTGCGACCGGGACTAGCGGGCACCTACGAGCAGTACTTC.

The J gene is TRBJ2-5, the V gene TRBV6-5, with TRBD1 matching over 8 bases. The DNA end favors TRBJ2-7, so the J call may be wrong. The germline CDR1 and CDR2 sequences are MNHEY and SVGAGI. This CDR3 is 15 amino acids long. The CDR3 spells CASSYSQGAHYEQYF. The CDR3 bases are TGTGCCAGCAGTTACTCTCAGGGGGCGCACTACGAGCAGTACTTC.